These 4 T cell receptor beta chains came from one sample sequenced in a study of blood T cell repertoires in COVID-19. Using immunoSEQ multiplex PCR, the repertoire was profiled, and TCRdb retains in-frame clones only, with some absent. This table has roughly 120,000 clones, around 84% appearing once. The sequenced material came from peripheral blood. Receptor source: a man aged 35-49 years with acute or convalescent COVID-19.

In its sample, this clone was seen a few times. V usage is TRBV2 and J usage is TRBJ2-3, with D possibly matching TRBD1 (5 bases). The CDR3 totals 13 residues. From germline, CDR1 is SNHLY and CDR2 FYNNEI. V lost 6 bases, J lost 2 bases, and 9 bases lay in between. This chain's CDR3 is CASRSDNTDTQYF. In nucleotides, the CDR3 is TGTGCCAGCAGATCGGACAACACAGATACGCAGTATTTT.

This rearrangement joins TRBV28 to TRBJ1-2; D remains unclear. Germline V gives CDR1 MDHEN, CDR2 SYDVKM. Trimming took 2 bases from V and 4 from J, leaving 14 bases between them. This CDR3 has 15 residues. The DNA of the CDR3 is TGTGCCAGCAGTTTAACAGACCTGTCCCCCTATGGCTACACCTTC. Residues: CASSLTDLSPYGYTF.

The chain recombines TRBV10-3 with TRBJ1-5, with 12 bases fitting TRBD1. Trimming removed 6 bases from V and 0 bases from J; junction bases left unmatched: 6. The CDR3 is 17 amino acids. CDR1 is ENHRY, CDR2 SYGVKD, per germline. Written as DNA, the CDR3 is TGTGCCATCAGCGGGACAGGGGGCGCAGATAGCAATCAGCCCCAGCATTTT. Translating it yields CAISGTGGADSNQPQHF.

V and J are TRBV9 and TRBJ1-5; TRBD1 aligns across 8 bases. CDR3 length equals 15 residues. V shed 4 bases and J 0 bases; nucleotides not matched to a gene: 3. The germline CDR1 and CDR2 sequences are SGDLS and YYNGEE. The CDR3, as DNA: TGTGCCAGCAGCCGGACAGGGACTAGCAATCAGCCCCAGCATTTT. It yields the protein CASSRTGTSNQPQHF.